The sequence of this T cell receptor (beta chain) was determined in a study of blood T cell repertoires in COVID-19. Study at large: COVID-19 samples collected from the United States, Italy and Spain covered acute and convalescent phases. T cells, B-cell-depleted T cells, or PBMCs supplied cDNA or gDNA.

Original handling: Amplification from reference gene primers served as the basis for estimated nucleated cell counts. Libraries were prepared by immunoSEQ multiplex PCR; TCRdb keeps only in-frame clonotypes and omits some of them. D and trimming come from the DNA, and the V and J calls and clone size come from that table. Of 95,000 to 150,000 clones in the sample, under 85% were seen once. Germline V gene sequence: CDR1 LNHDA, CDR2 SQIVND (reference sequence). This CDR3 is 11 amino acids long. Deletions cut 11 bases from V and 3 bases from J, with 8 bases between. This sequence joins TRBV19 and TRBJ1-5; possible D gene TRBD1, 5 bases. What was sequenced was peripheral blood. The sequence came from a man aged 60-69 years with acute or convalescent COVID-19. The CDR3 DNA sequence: TGTGCCTGTGGGGCCAATCAGCCCCAGCATTTT. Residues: CACGANQPQHF.